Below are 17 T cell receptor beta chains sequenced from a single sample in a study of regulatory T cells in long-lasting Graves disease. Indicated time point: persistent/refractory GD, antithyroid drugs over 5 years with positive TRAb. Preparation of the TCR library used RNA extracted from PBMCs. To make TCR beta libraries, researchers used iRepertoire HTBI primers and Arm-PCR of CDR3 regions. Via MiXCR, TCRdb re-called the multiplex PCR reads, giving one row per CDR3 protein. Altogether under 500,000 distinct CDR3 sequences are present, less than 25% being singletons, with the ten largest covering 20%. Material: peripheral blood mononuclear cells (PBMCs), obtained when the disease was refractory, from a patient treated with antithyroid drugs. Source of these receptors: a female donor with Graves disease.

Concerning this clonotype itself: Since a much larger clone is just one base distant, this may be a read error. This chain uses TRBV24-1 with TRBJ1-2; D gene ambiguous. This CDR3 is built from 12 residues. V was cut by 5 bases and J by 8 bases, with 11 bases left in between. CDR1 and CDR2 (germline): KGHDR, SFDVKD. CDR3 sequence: CATSGGALGYTF. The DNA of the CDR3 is TGTGCCACCAGTGGAGGTGCGTTGGGCTACACCTTC.

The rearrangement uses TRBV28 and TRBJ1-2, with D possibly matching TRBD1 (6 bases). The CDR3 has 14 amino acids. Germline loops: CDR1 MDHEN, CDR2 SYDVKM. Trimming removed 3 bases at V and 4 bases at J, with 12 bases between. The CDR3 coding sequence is TGTGCCAGCAGTTTGACAGGACAGCCCTATGGCTACACCTTC. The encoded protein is CASSLTGQPYGYTF.

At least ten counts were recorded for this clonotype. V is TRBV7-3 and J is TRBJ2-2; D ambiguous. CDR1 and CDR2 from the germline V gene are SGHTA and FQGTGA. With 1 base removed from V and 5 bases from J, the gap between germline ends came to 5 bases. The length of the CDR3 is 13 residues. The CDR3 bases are TGTGCCAGCAGCTTAATGGCGACCGGGGAGCTGTTTTTT. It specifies CASSLMATGELFF.

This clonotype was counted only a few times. The CDR3 nucleotides read TGTGCCAGCAGCCACGCAAGCCTCCAGGGACAGCTAAGAGGCTACACCTTC. This gives the protein CASSHASLQGQLRGYTF. The V and J genes are TRBV3-1 and TRBJ1-2, with TRBD1 identical over 7 bases. Germline-derived CDR1 and CDR2 are LGHDT and YNNKEL (reference sequence). The CDR3 contains 17 residues. After removal of 3 bases from V and 8 bases from J, the junction contained 18 bases not matched to a gene.

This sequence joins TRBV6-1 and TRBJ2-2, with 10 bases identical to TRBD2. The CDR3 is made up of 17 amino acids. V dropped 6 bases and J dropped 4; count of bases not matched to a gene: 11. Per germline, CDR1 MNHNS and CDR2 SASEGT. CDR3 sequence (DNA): TGTGCCAGCAGATCCGTTGAGCGGGAGGGCCTCACCGGGGAGCTGTTTTTT. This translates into CASRSVEREGLTGELFF.

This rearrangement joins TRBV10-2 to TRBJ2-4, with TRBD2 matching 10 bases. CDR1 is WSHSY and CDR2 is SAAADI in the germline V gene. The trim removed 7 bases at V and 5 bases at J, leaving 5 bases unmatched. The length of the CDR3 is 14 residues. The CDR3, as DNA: TGCGCCAGCAACACCCTAGCGGGGGAAAACATTCAGTACTTC. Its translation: CASNTLAGENIQYF.

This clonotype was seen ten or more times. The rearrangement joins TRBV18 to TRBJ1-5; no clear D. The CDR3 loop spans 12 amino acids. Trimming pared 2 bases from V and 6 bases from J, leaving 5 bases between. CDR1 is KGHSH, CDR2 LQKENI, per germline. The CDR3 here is CASSPNGQPQHF. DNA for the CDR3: TGTGCCAGCTCACCAAATGGTCAGCCCCAGCATTTT. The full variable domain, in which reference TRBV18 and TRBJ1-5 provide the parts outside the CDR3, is NAGVMQNPRHLVRRRGQEARLRCSPMKGHSHVYWYRQLPEEGLKFMVYLQKENIIDESGMPKERFSAEFPKEGPSILRIQQVVRGDSAAYFCASSPNGQPQHFGDGTRLSIL.

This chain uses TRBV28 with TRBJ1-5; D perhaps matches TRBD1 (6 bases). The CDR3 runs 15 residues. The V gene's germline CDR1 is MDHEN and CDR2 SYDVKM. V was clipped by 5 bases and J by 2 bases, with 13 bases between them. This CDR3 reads CASSPFSGGNQPQHF. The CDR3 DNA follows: TGTGCCAGCAGTCCTTTCTCAGGGGGCAATCAGCCCCAGCATTTT.

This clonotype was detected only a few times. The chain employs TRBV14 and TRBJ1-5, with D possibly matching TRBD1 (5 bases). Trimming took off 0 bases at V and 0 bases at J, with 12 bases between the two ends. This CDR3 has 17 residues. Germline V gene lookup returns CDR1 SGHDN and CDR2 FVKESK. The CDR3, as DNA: TGTGCCAGCAGCCAAGAGAGCGGGGACGATAGCAATCAGCCCCAGCATTTT. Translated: CASSQESGDDSNQPQHF.

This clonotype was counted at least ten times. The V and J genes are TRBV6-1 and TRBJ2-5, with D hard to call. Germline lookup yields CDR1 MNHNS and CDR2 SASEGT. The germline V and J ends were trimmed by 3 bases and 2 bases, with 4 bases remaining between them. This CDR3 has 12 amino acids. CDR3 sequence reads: CASSDRQETQYF. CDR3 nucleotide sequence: TGTGCCAGCAGTGACAGACAAGAGACCCAGTACTTC.

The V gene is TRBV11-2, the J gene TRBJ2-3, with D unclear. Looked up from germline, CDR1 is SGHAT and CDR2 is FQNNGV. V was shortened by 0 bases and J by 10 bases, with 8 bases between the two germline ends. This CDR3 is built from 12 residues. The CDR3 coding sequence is TGTGCCAGCAGCTTAGATGACAATTCGCAGTATTTT. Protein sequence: CASSLDDNSQYF.

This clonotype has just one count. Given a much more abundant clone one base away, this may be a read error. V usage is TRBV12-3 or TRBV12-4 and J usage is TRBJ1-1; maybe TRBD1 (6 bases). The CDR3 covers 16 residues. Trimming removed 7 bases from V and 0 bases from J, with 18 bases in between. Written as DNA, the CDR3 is TGTGCCAGCAACGGGGGGGCAGGGTTCATGAACACTGAAGCTTTCTTT. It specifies CASNGGAGFMNTEAFF.

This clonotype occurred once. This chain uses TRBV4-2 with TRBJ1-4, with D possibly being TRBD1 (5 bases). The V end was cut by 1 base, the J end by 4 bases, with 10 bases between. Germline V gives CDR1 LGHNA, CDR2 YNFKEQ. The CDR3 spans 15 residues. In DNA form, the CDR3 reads TGTGCCAGCAGCCAAGGGGGGGGGGGTAATGAAAAACTGTTTTTT. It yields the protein CASSQGGGGNEKLFF.

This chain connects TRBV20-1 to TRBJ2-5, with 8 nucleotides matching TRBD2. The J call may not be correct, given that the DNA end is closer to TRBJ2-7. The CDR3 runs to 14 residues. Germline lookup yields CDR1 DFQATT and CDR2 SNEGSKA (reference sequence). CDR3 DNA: TGCAGTGCTACCCCTGCTAGCGGGCGGTACGAGCAGTACTTC. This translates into CSATPASGRYEQYF.

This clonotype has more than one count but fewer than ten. CDR3 nucleotide sequence: TGTGCCAGTAGTCCGAGCAGTCCCCGCTACGAGCAGTACTTC. Amino acids: CASSPSSPRYEQYF. The chain has TRBV19 and TRBJ2-7; D is unclear. CDR3 length: 14 residues. Trimming removed 5 bases from V and 3 bases from J, with 14 bases in between. CDR1 is LNHDA and CDR2 is SQIVND in the germline V gene (reference sequence). Based on the CDR3 plus reference TRBV19 and TRBJ2-7, the full variable domain is DGGITQSPKYLFRKEGQNVTLSCEQNLNHDAMYWYRQDPGQGLRLIYYSQIVNDFQKGDIAEGYSVSREKKESFPLTVTSAQKNPTAFYLCASSPSSPRYEQYFGPGTRLTVT.

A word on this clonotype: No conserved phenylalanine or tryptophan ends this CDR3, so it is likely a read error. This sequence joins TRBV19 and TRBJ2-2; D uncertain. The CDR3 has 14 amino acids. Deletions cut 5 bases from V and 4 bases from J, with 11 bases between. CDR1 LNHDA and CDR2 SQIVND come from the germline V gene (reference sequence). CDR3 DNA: TGTGCCAGTAGTTCCCAGCCGGGCACCGGGGAGCTGTTTCTT. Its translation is CASSSQPGTGELFL.

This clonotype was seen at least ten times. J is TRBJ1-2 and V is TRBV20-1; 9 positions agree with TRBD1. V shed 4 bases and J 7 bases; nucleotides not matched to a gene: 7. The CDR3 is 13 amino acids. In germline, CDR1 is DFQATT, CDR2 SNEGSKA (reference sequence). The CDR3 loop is CSATNRGPGGYTF. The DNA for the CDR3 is TGCAGTGCTACGAACAGGGGGCCGGGTGGCTACACCTTC.